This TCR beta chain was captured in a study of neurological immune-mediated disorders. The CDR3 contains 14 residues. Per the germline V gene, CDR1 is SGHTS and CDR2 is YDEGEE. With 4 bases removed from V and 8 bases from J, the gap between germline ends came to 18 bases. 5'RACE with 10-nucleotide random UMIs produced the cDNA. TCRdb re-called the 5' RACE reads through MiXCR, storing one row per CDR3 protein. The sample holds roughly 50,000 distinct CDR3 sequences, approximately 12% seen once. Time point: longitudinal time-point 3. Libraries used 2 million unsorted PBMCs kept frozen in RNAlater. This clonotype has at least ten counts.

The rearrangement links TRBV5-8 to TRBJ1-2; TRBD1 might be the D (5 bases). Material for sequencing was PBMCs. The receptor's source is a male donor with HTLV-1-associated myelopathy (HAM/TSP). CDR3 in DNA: TGTGCCAGCAGCGTGGGGGGGGACCCTTACGGCTACACCTTC. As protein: CASSVGGDPYGYTF. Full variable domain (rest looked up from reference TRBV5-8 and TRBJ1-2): EAGVTQSPTHLIKTRGQQATLRCSPISGHTSVYWYQQALGLGLQFLLWYDEGEERNRGNFPPRFSGRQFPNYSSELNVNALELEDSALYLCASSVGGDPYGYTFGSGTRLTVV.